The 28 T cell receptor beta chains listed next were all sequenced from one sample in a study of identical twins. TCRdb passed the 5' RACE reads through MiXCR, listing each CDR3 protein once. The sample contains approximately 530,000 distinct CDR3 sequences, about 22% of which appear only once. The sample also formed part of further work on yellow fever vaccine responses in identical twins.

The source material was CD4+ T cells sorted from blood. These receptors came from a woman aged 18-35 years in good health.

This clonotype was recorded a few times. The chain recombines TRBV12-3 or TRBV12-4 with TRBJ1-1; 8 positions agree with TRBD1. J gave up 0 bases and V 8 bases, and 5 bases lay outside the gene matches. The CDR3 runs to 14 residues. DNA for the CDR3: TGTGCCAGCGGGAAGGACAGGGTGAACACTGAAGCTTTCTTT. As protein: CASGKDRVNTEAFF.

The rearrangement links TRBV20-1 to TRBJ2-2, with 7 bases fitting TRBD1. J gave up 2 bases and V 1 base, and 4 bases lay outside the gene matches. This CDR3 comprises 15 residues. The germline gives CDR1 DFQATT, CDR2 SNEGSKA (reference sequence). In DNA form, the CDR3 reads TGCAGTGCTAGAGTCCGGACAGGCAACACCGGGGAGCTGTTTTTT. Protein product: CSARVRTGNTGELFF.

Points on this clonotype: The germline gene is not matched at one end of the junction; a read error may be the cause. In nucleotides, the CDR3 is TGTGCCAGCTCGGCTTTGGCAGATTCGCAGTATTTT. It codes for CASSALADSQYF. The V gene is TRBV2, the J gene TRBJ2-3; D gene ambiguous. The germline CDR1 and CDR2 sequences are SNHLY and FYNNEI. The CDR3 loop spans 12 amino acids.

CDR3: CSVGARLAPDTQYF. In nucleotides, the CDR3 is TGCAGCGTTGGGGCCCGACTAGCACCCGATACGCAGTATTTT. The rearrangement joins TRBV29-1 to TRBJ2-3; 7 bases match TRBD2. After removal of 4 bases from V and 6 bases from J, the junction contained 10 bases not matched to a gene. The germline CDR1 and CDR2 sequences are SQVTM and ANQGSEA. This CDR3 is built from 14 residues.

The gene calls are TRBV5-1 and TRBJ2-1; D uncertain. V dropped 0 bases and J dropped 2 bases, with 9 bases sitting between them. Looked up from germline, CDR1 is SGHRS and CDR2 is YFSETQ. The CDR3 runs 15 residues. The CDR3 is CASSLGPGAYNEQFF. CDR3 DNA sequence: TGCGCCAGCAGCTTGGGTCCTGGGGCCTACAATGAGCAGTTCTTC. The entire variable domain, with the rest obtained from reference TRBV5-1 and TRBJ2-1, is as follows: KAGVTQTPRYLIKTRGQQVTLSCSPISGHRSVSWYQQTPGQGLQFLFEYFSETQRNKGNFPGRFSGRQFSNSRSEMNVSTLELGDSALYLCASSLGPGAYNEQFFGPGTRLTVL.

This clonotype was counted a few times. This CDR3 is CASSQDSGLWSYNEQFF. The CDR3 DNA is TGCGCCAGCAGCCAAGATTCGGGACTATGGTCCTACAATGAGCAGTTCTTC. The chain links TRBV4-1 to TRBJ2-1; TRBD2 agrees at 7 bases. CDR3 size: 17 residues. In germline, CDR1 is MGHRA, CDR2 YSYEKL. V trimming: 0 bases; J trimming: 1 base; junction bases outside the gene matches: 6.

The table lists this clonotype with a few counts. The genes are TRBV5-5 and TRBJ1-5; D is unresolved. The V gene's germline CDR1 is SGHKS and CDR2 YYEKEE (reference sequence). The V end was cut by 0 bases, the J end by 5 bases, with 6 bases between. The CDR3 totals 13 residues. For the CDR3, the DNA is TGTGCCAGCAGCTTGGTGGGGTATCAGCCCCAGCATTTT. This gives the protein CASSLVGYQPQHF.

This sequence joins TRBV7-6 and TRBJ2-1, with TRBD2 as a possible D gene (7 bases). The length of the CDR3 is 16 residues. CDR1 is SGHVS, CDR2 FNYEAQ, per germline. V dropped 5 bases and J dropped 0 bases, with 14 bases sitting between them. The CDR3 loop reads CASSPVGGGSYNEQFF. The CDR3 nucleotides are TGTGCCAGCAGCCCCGTGGGAGGGGGCTCCTACAATGAGCAGTTCTTC.

A few counts support this clonotype. The rearrangement joins TRBV29-1 to TRBJ1-1; TRBD1 might be the D (6 bases). V lost 6 bases and J lost 2, with 10 bases in between. The CDR3 contains 12 residues. CDR1 and CDR2 (germline): SQVTM, ANQGSEA. The CDR3 loop is CSVRDTNTEAFF. The CDR3 DNA reads TGCAGCGTCAGGGACACAAACACTGAAGCTTTCTTT. The whole variable domain, filled in from reference TRBV29-1 and TRBJ1-1, reads SAVISQKPSRDICQRGTSLTIQCQVDSQVTMMFWYRQQPGQSLTLIATANQGSEATYESGFVIDKFPISRPNLTFSTLTVSNMSPEDSSIYLCSVRDTNTEAFFGQGTRLTVV.

The rearrangement joins TRBV12-3 or TRBV12-4 to TRBJ2-3; D not resolved. The CDR3 length is 14 residues. The V gene lost 7 bases and the J gene lost 1 base, with 12 bases spanning the gap. This CDR3 is CASKLKRGTDTQYF. CDR3 DNA: TGTGCCAGCAAGCTCAAACGGGGCACAGATACGCAGTATTTT.

This chain links TRBV20-1 with TRBJ2-5; D gene ambiguous. The ends were cut back, 6 bases at V and 3 bases at J, with 14 bases in the middle. CDR1 is DFQATT, CDR2 SNEGSKA, per germline (reference sequence). The CDR3 is 13 residues long. The CDR3 DNA sequence: TGCAGTGCCCCGTCTAGAGAAGAAGAGACCCAGTACTTC. Translated, it gives CSAPSREEETQYF.

V usage is TRBV5-5 and J usage is TRBJ2-7; D ambiguous. The V gene's germline CDR1 is SGHKS and CDR2 YYEKEE (reference sequence). This CDR3 is built from 16 residues. The germline V and J ends were trimmed by 3 bases and 0 bases, with 16 bases remaining between them. CDR3 loop: CASSSRITISSYEQYF. CDR3 nucleotides: TGTGCCAGCAGCTCGAGAATTACGATTAGCTCCTACGAGCAGTACTTC.

This clonotype turned up a few times. The chain couples TRBV3-1 to TRBJ1-1; TRBD1 might be the D (5 bases). V dropped 5 bases and J dropped 6 bases, with 16 bases sitting between them. Germline V gene lookup returns CDR1 LGHDT and CDR2 YNNKEL (reference sequence). The CDR3 has 14 residues. CDR3 protein: CASSARAGVAEAFF. CDR3 nucleotide sequence: TGTGCCAGCAGCGCCAGGGCGGGGGTCGCTGAAGCTTTCTTT.

The genes are TRBV11-2 and TRBJ2-3; D is undetermined. Germline CDR1 is SGHAT and CDR2 is FQNNGV. The CDR3 runs 17 residues. Trimming took off 5 bases at V and 2 bases at J, with 20 bases between the two ends. In nucleotides, the CDR3 is TGTGCCAGCAGCCGAGTTTTGACGCCCGTCCTCACAGATACGCAGTATTTT. This codes for CASSRVLTPVLTDTQYF.

This clonotype was detected only a few times. The chain joins TRBV7-9 to TRBJ2-7; TRBD2 agrees at 11 bases. J was trimmed by 7 bases and V by 5 bases; bases with no gene match: 10. This CDR3 is 15 amino acids long. Germline V CDR1 and CDR2: SEHNR, FQNEAQ (reference sequence). The CDR3 here is CASSPTSGRGSEQYF. Written as DNA, the CDR3 is TGTGCCAGCAGCCCCACTAGCGGGAGAGGTTCGGAGCAGTACTTC.

J is TRBJ2-1 and V is TRBV12-3 or TRBV12-4; TRBD2 might be the D (7 bases). The CDR3 spans 15 residues. Trimming stripped 8 bases from V and 6 bases from J, with 20 bases between. CDR3 coding DNA: TGTGCCAGCCGCTACCTGGGGGGGGGCCCCAATGAGCAGTTCTTC. Amino acid sequence: CASRYLGGGPNEQFF.

Only a few counts were recorded for this clonotype. The chain links TRBV20-1 to TRBJ2-4; 11 bases align to TRBD2. The CDR3 loop spans 13 amino acids. The junction had 7 bases not matched to a gene; V was cut back by 3 bases and J by 12 bases. Per germline, CDR1 DFQATT and CDR2 SNEGSKA (reference sequence). The CDR3 reads CSARVAGGYNQYF. CDR3 DNA: TGCAGTGCTAGGGTAGCGGGAGGGTATAATCAGTACTTC.

This clonotype was recorded a few times. The J gene is TRBJ2-3, the V gene TRBV6-5; 8 nucleotides line up with TRBD2. V lost 2 bases to trimming and J lost 5 bases; unmatched junction nucleotides: 6. Germline values: CDR1 MNHEY, CDR2 SVGAGI. This CDR3 has 15 residues. This CDR3 is CASSYRGLAGDTQYF. CDR3 nucleotide sequence: TGTGCCAGCAGTTACCGGGGGCTAGCGGGAGATACGCAGTATTTT.

The chain joins TRBV20-1 to TRBJ1-2, with 9 positions matching TRBD1. CDR1 is DFQATT and CDR2 is SNEGSKA in the germline V gene (reference sequence). V was pared by 4 bases and J by 8 bases, with 8 bases of the junction left unmatched. CDR3 length equals 13 residues. This chain's CDR3 is CSANRGPDQGYTF. DNA for the CDR3: TGCAGTGCTAACAGGGGGCCCGACCAGGGCTACACCTTC.

J is TRBJ1-1 and V is TRBV5-1; D is perhaps TRBD1 (5 bases). The CDR3 runs to 15 residues. Germline loops: CDR1 SGHRS, CDR2 YFSETQ. The V end lost 4 bases, the J end lost 0 bases, and 13 bases lay between the germline ends. CDR3 coding DNA: TGCGCCAGCAGCGGATCAGGGATCTTGAACACTGAAGCTTTCTTT. Its translation: CASSGSGILNTEAFF.

In this sample, this clonotype turned up a few times. The chain is built from TRBV19 and TRBJ1-1; maybe TRBD1 (5 bases). The CDR3 has 14 residues. Germline loops: CDR1 LNHDA, CDR2 SQIVND (reference sequence). V dropped 2 bases and J dropped 4 bases, with 11 bases sitting between them. CDR3 protein: CASSIYGAGTEAFF. Written as DNA, the CDR3 is TGTGCCAGTAGTATATACGGGGCGGGCACTGAAGCTTTCTTT.

The chain couples TRBV4-1 to TRBJ2-1; TRBD1 matches at 12 bases. Germline assignment: CDR1 MGHRA and CDR2 YSYEKL. V dropped 7 bases and J dropped 2; count of bases not matched to a gene: 3. The CDR3 has 15 residues. CDR3 sequence: CASTRDRGPYNEQFF. Written as DNA, the CDR3 is TGCGCCAGCACACGGGACAGGGGGCCCTACAATGAGCAGTTCTTC.

A few counts support this clonotype. The V and J genes are TRBV10-3 and TRBJ1-6; D gene uncertain. CDR3 length: 14 residues. The V gene's germline CDR1 is ENHRY and CDR2 SYGVKD. Trimming stripped 10 bases from V and 2 bases from J, with 12 bases between. The CDR3 nucleotides read TGTGCCAGCCGGGGAGGAACCTATAATTCACCCCTCCACTTT. Amino acids: CASRGGTYNSPLHF.

The rearrangement joins TRBV29-1 to TRBJ2-1; tentative D call: TRBD1 (6 bases). CDR1 is SQVTM, CDR2 ANQGSEA, per germline. There are 12 residues in the CDR3. The V and J ends lost 7 bases and 2 bases respectively, with 9 bases between them. The CDR3 DNA reads as TGCAGCGCCGGGACACCCTACAATGAGCAGTTCTTC. It codes for CSAGTPYNEQFF.

This sequence joins TRBV20-1 and TRBJ2-5; D is perhaps TRBD2 (7 bases). CDR3 length: 14 residues. Trimming removed 6 bases at V and 1 base at J, with 15 bases between. Germline CDR1 and CDR2: DFQATT and SNEGSKA (reference sequence). CDR3 in amino acids: CSAGQRGFQETQYF. The CDR3, as DNA: TGCAGTGCCGGACAGCGGGGTTTCCAAGAGACCCAGTACTTC.

The rearrangement links TRBV28 to TRBJ2-1; possibly TRBD2 for D (6 bases). The CDR3 contains 15 residues. Deletions cut 3 bases from V and 2 bases from J, with 11 bases between. CDR1 is MDHEN, CDR2 SYDVKM, per germline. CDR3 coding DNA: TGTGCCAGCAGTTTCCCCGGGAGCCCCTACAATGAGCAGTTCTTC. It specifies CASSFPGSPYNEQFF.

This clonotype was seen only a few times. The genes are TRBV7-6 and TRBJ1-3; D gene unclear. Looked up from germline, CDR1 is SGHVS and CDR2 is FNYEAQ. V was trimmed by 3 bases and J by 4 bases, leaving 7 bases between them. This CDR3 has 13 residues. In nucleotides, the CDR3 is TGTGCCAGCAGCTTCTTCTTGGGAAACACCATATATTTT. Translated: CASSFFLGNTIYF.

The V call is TRBV5-1, the J call TRBJ2-7; maybe TRBD1 (6 bases). The V gene lost 2 bases and the J gene lost 6 bases, with 12 bases spanning the gap. This CDR3 has 13 amino acids. From germline, CDR1 is SGHRS and CDR2 YFSETQ. This chain's CDR3 is CASSFYRVPEQYV. The CDR3 DNA reads as TGCGCCAGCAGCTTTTACAGGGTTCCCGAGCAGTACGTC.